The clone carrying this T cell receptor (beta chain) was counted between two and nine times. Its specificity is not known. The sample belongs to a study of cytomegalovirus exposure and HLA in healthy donors. PCR employed 60 Vbeta and 13 Jbeta primers. Produced via immunoSEQ multiplex PCR; TCRdb's table is partial and in-frame only. The sample records 150,000 to 200,000 clones, over 70% being singletons. Study conclusions and caveats: As a later analysis showed, a missense DCLRE1C variant was linked to trimming of TCR beta V- and J-genes. The authors enumerated over 150 TCR beta chains as linked to cytomegalovirus. Reportedly, cytomegalovirus status was diagnosed with high sensitivity and specificity.

The sample consisted of PBMCs. The TCR comes from a female donor in good health and CMV-seronegative.

CDR3 loop: CASSLRNGSPYEQYF. CDR3 coding DNA: TGTGCCAGCAGCCTACGAAACGGGAGTCCCTACGAGCAGTACTTC. The gene calls are TRBV4-2 and TRBJ2-7; D might be TRBD2 (6 bases). Between the trimmed V and J ends, which lost 4 bases and 2 bases, there was a span of 15 bases. The CDR3 sequence is 15 residues long. Per germline, CDR1 LGHNA and CDR2 YNFKEQ.